This T cell receptor (beta chain) appears in the sequencing data of a study of T-cell reconstitution after alpha-beta-depleted transplantation in children. Study-wide findings and caveats: Among T cells one year after transplant, newly produced cells accounted for most counts and diversity. Reportedly, alpha-beta T cells present about two months post-transplant originated from several hundred expanded clones of graft origin.

Unique molecular identifiers were used to barcode this TCRbeta library. In TCRdb, the PCR reads were re-called with MiXCR into one record per CDR3 protein. The sample consists of around 960,000 distinct CDR3 sequences, about 29% of them appearing once. With respect to this clonotype: The antigen remains unidentified.

Trimming took 2 bases from V and 6 from J, leaving 13 bases between them. Germline values: CDR1 SGHTA, CDR2 FQGNSA. This CDR3 has 15 residues. The sequences come from PBMCs, mostly from graft donor cells, collected 360 days after TCRalphabeta/CD19-depleted stem cell transplant. This TCR was sampled from a boy less than two years old who had a stem cell transplant for SCID, so the T cells may come from the graft donor. The chain uses TRBV7-2 and TRBJ2-2; D call uncertain. CDR3 amino acids: CASSLSLSRAGELFF. The DNA of the CDR3 is TGTGCCAGCAGCTTATCCCTCAGTCGGGCCGGGGAGCTGTTTTTT.